The 28 T cell receptor beta chains in this list originate from one sample, sequenced in a study of OX40 agonist ivuxolimab in advanced cancers. TCRdb's copy holds only in-frame clones and misses some; the assay was immunoSEQ multiplex PCR. The table has about 59,000 clones, approximately 77% seen once. Sequenced material: CD4+ or CD8+ T cells sorted from blood, taken in a trial of the OX40 agonist ivuxolimab. These TCRs come from an adult with an advanced solid tumor such as melanoma, head and neck, liver or kidney cancer.

The sample holds a few counts of this clone. Here the CDR3 DNA reads TGTGCCAGCAGCTCGACAGTGAACACTGAAGCTTTCTTT. Translating it yields CASSSTVNTEAFF. V and J are TRBV9 and TRBJ1-1; possibly TRBD1 for D (5 bases). The CDR3 is 13 amino acids. Between the trimmed V and J ends, which lost 4 bases and 0 bases, there was a span of 7 bases. CDR1 SGDLS and CDR2 YYNGEE come from the germline V gene.

V gene TRBV5-1 combines with J gene TRBJ1-1; possibly TRBD1 for D (5 bases). The CDR3 has 13 amino acids. V gave up 1 base and J gave up 11 bases, with 15 bases separating them. Looked up from germline, CDR1 is SGHRS and CDR2 is YFSETQ. This CDR3 is CASSLLVRAEAFF. The CDR3 bases are TGCGCCAGCAGCTTGTTAGTCAGGGCAGAGGCTTTCTTT.

The chain has TRBV20-1 and TRBJ1-2; 7 nucleotides match TRBD1. The trim removed 6 bases at V and 6 bases at J, leaving 4 bases unmatched. The germline gives CDR1 DFQATT, CDR2 SNEGSKA (reference sequence). The CDR3 is 11 amino acids. CDR3: CSALQGDGYTF. Written as DNA, the CDR3 is TGCAGTGCACTTCAGGGGGATGGCTACACCTTC.

The V gene is TRBV29-1, the J gene TRBJ1-5; possible D gene TRBD1, 5 bases. The CDR3 length is 13 residues. V was cut by 6 bases and J by 2 bases, with 11 bases left in between. Germline CDR1 SQVTM, CDR2 ANQGSEA. For the CDR3, the DNA is TGCAGCGTCCACCTGGGGGGCAATCAGCCCCAGCATTTT. The encoded protein is CSVHLGGNQPQHF.

The chain is built from TRBV12-5 and TRBJ1-2, with a possible D match to TRBD1 (5 bases). The V end lost 4 bases, the J end lost 6 bases, and 6 bases lay between the germline ends. This CDR3 has 11 amino acids. Germline loops: CDR1 LGHNT, CDR2 FRNRAP. This CDR3 reads CASGWGDGYTF. CDR3 sequence (DNA): TGTGCTAGTGGTTGGGGGGATGGCTACACCTTC.

The chain has TRBV7-2 and TRBJ2-7; perhaps D is TRBD1 or TRBD2 (5 bases each). Germline lookup yields CDR1 SGHTA and CDR2 FQGNSA. Trimming stripped 1 base from V and 6 bases from J, with 10 bases between. The CDR3 extends over 13 amino acids. The CDR3 bases are TGTGCCAGCAGCTTAGATGGGGCGGGCGAGCAGTACTTC. It is translated as CASSLDGAGEQYF.

The chain employs TRBV6-6 and TRBJ1-1, with a tentative D call TRBD1 (6 bases). CDR3 length equals 13 residues. Trimming shortened V by 5 bases and J by 3 bases, and 10 bases separated the two germline ends. The germline V gene encodes CDR1 MNHNY and CDR2 SVGAGI (reference sequence). CDR3 coding DNA: TGTGCCAGCAGTCTTACAGGGTACACTGAAGCTTTCTTT. It encodes CASSLTGYTEAFF.

The J gene is TRBJ2-3, the V gene TRBV19, with D unresolved. Germline CDR1 and CDR2: LNHDA and SQIVND (reference sequence). Trimming shortened V by 10 bases and J by 0 bases, and 14 bases separated the two germline ends. The CDR3 sequence is 14 residues long. CDR3 protein: CATSPLSSTDTQYF. CDR3 DNA sequence: TGTGCCACTTCGCCCCTATCTAGCACAGATACGCAGTATTTT.

This sequence joins TRBV9 and TRBJ2-3, with a weak D call TRBD2 (6 bases). Trimming removed 4 bases at V and 5 bases at J, with 11 bases between. The CDR3 covers 13 residues. CDR1 and CDR2 from the germline V gene are SGDLS and YYNGEE. The CDR3 protein is CASSPFGGDTQYF. The DNA of the CDR3 is TGTGCCAGCAGCCCCTTCGGGGGAGATACGCAGTATTTT.

The V call is TRBV5-1, the J call TRBJ1-1; D possibly corresponds to TRBD1 (6 bases). The CDR3 length is 15 residues. The germline CDR1 and CDR2 sequences are SGHRS and YFSETQ. Trimming stripped 4 bases from V and 3 bases from J, with 16 bases between. The CDR3 sequence: CASSLEAQGYTEAFF. The CDR3 DNA follows: TGCGCCAGCAGCCTGGAGGCCCAGGGGTACACTGAAGCTTTCTTT.

This chain connects TRBV5-1 to TRBJ1-3; TRBD1 is a possible D gene (5 bases). Trimming stripped 0 bases from V and 0 bases from J, with 7 bases between. The length of the CDR3 is 15 residues. Germline CDR1 SGHRS, CDR2 YFSETQ. In DNA form, the CDR3 reads TGCGCCAGCAGCTTGGCAGGGAACTCTGGAAACACCATATATTTT. Encoded protein: CASSLAGNSGNTIYF.

The rearrangement uses TRBV5-4 and TRBJ2-1; D remains unclear. The germline V and J ends were trimmed by 3 bases and 4 bases, with 8 bases remaining between them. CDR3 length: 13 amino acids. CDR1 and CDR2 from the germline V gene are SGHNT and YYREEE (reference sequence). The CDR3 loop reads CASSSRFYNEQFF. In DNA, the CDR3 is TGTGCCAGCAGCTCCCGGTTTTACAATGAGCAGTTCTTC.

The chain uses TRBV5-4 and TRBJ2-3, with 10 positions matching TRBD2. The CDR3 extends over 16 amino acids. Per germline, CDR1 SGHNT and CDR2 YYREEE (reference sequence). The V and J ends lost 5 bases and 6 bases, in that order; junction bases with no gene match: 12. CDR3 DNA: TGTGCCAGCAGGAACTTCCTAGCGGGAGTTGGGGATACGCAGTATTTT. It codes for CASRNFLAGVGDTQYF.

The J gene is TRBJ1-3, the V gene TRBV5-5, with 7 bases lining up with TRBD1. CDR1 and CDR2 (germline): SGHKS, YYEKEE (reference sequence). V shed 4 bases, J shed 4 bases, and the junction held 11 bases outside the gene matches. CDR3 length: 16 residues. CDR3 sequence (DNA): TGTGCCAGCAGCGCAACAATTCCGGGACAGGGAAACACCATATATTTT. Its translation is CASSATIPGQGNTIYF.

The chain has TRBV18 and TRBJ2-2; D remains unclear. The germline V gene has CDR1 KGHSH and CDR2 LQKENI. CDR3 size: 17 residues. V lost 3 bases and J lost 5, with 19 bases in between. CDR3: CASSPTSQWRLTGELFF. As DNA, the CDR3 is TGTGCCAGCTCACCTACATCTCAATGGCGGCTAACCGGGGAGCTGTTTTTT.

V is TRBV28 and J is TRBJ1-5; 7 nucleotides agree with TRBD1. V lost 6 bases, J lost 8 bases, and 13 bases stayed unmatched. Per germline, CDR1 MDHEN and CDR2 SYDVKM. This CDR3 spans 15 amino acids. CDR3 amino acids: CASSITGAGGKPQHF. For the CDR3, the DNA is TGTGCCAGCAGCATCACAGGGGCCGGAGGGAAGCCCCAGCATTTT.

The CDR3, as DNA: TGTGCCAGCAGCCTAAGTCGCAGTCATAATTCACCCCTCCACTTT. Its translation: CASSLSRSHNSPLHF. The chain couples TRBV11-2 to TRBJ1-6; D is unclear. The V end lost 5 bases, the J end lost 5 bases, and 13 bases lay between the germline ends. The CDR3 sequence is 15 residues long. Germline CDR1 and CDR2: SGHAT and FQNNGV.

The chain joins TRBV18 to TRBJ2-1, with D uncertain. Deletions cut 2 bases from V and 10 bases from J, with 18 bases between. Germline lookup yields CDR1 KGHSH and CDR2 LQKENI. The length of the CDR3 is 15 residues. The CDR3 DNA is TGTGCCAGCTCACCAGGGTTTTCGGGCGGTATAGAGCAGTTCTTC. Amino acids: CASSPGFSGGIEQFF.

The V call is TRBV7-9, the J call TRBJ2-1; D may correspond to TRBD1 or TRBD2 (5 bases each). The CDR3 has 17 amino acids. Per the germline V gene, CDR1 is SEHNR and CDR2 is FQNEAQ (reference sequence). Trimming took off 0 bases at V and 2 bases at J, with 14 bases between the two ends. CDR3 loop: CASSLAQGAEAYNEQFF. Written as DNA, the CDR3 is TGTGCCAGCAGCTTAGCTCAGGGAGCGGAGGCCTACAATGAGCAGTTCTTC.

CDR3 loop: CASSGDSLGEQFF. DNA of the CDR3: TGTGCCAGCAGTGGGGACAGTTTGGGTGAGCAGTTCTTC. The genes are TRBV6-1 and TRBJ2-1; 7 nucleotides agree with TRBD1. The CDR3 sequence is 13 residues long. V gave up 4 bases and J gave up 9 bases; unmatched junction bases: 6. In germline, CDR1 is MNHNS, CDR2 SASEGT.

The chain recombines TRBV2 with TRBJ1-2; D might be TRBD1 (6 bases). Germline-derived CDR1 and CDR2 are SNHLY and FYNNEI. The V end was cut by 2 bases, the J end by 8 bases, with 15 bases between. The CDR3 loop spans 14 amino acids. The CDR3: CASSERTAQGGYTF. In nucleotides, the CDR3 is TGTGCCAGCAGTGAAAGGACAGCCCAAGGAGGCTACACCTTC.

CDR3 in amino acids: CASRRNLLGTQYF. In nucleotides, the CDR3 is TGTGCCAGCCGGCGGAACCTCCTGGGGACCCAGTACTTC. This sequence joins TRBV28 and TRBJ2-5; D is uncertain. V was pared by 8 bases and J by 7 bases, with 17 bases between. The germline CDR1 and CDR2 sequences are MDHEN and SYDVKM. CDR3 length: 13 residues.

There are a few counts of this clone. J is TRBJ2-7 and V is TRBV27, with D possibly TRBD1 on 5 matching bases. The CDR3 has 13 residues. V was shortened by 2 bases and J by 5 bases, with 10 bases between the two germline ends. Germline CDR1 is MNHEY and CDR2 is SMNVEV (reference sequence). This CDR3 is CASSLREGDEQYF. CDR3 nucleotides: TGTGCCAGCAGTTTAAGGGAAGGGGACGAGCAGTACTTC.

This clone was counted a few times. CDR3 sequence reads: CASSTRQGLVGTQYF. For the CDR3, the DNA is TGTGCCAGCAGCACCCGACAGGGTCTGGTTGGGACCCAGTACTTC. V is TRBV7-2 and J is TRBJ2-5; 7 positions agree with TRBD1. The CDR3 is 15 amino acids. From germline, CDR1 is SGHTA and CDR2 FQGNSA. Trimming at V came to 5 bases and at J to 7 bases, leaving 13 bases not matched to a gene. Combining the CDR3 with reference TRBV7-2 and TRBJ2-5 gives the whole variable domain GAGVSQSPSNKVTEKGKDVELRCDPISGHTALYWYRQSLGQGLEFLIYFQGNSAPDKSGLPSDRFSAERTGGSVSTLTIQRTQQEDSAVYLCASSTRQGLVGTQYFGPGTRLLVL.

This chain joins TRBV29-1 and TRBJ2-5; weak D call: TRBD1 (5 bases). This CDR3 region has 12 residues. Germline V gives CDR1 SQVTM, CDR2 ANQGSEA. V lost 4 bases, J lost 5 bases, and 11 bases lay in between. CDR3 DNA: TGCAGCGTTGCGACAGAAGGGGAGACCCAGTACTTC. It yields the protein CSVATEGETQYF.

V gene TRBV5-1 combines with J gene TRBJ1-1; no clear D. The CDR3 contains 14 residues. Germline V CDR1 and CDR2: SGHRS, YFSETQ. Trimming stripped 1 base from V and 4 bases from J, with 11 bases between. CDR3 sequence: CASSLLESGTEAFF. The CDR3 DNA follows: TGCGCCAGCAGCTTGCTGGAGTCAGGCACTGAAGCTTTCTTT.

This rearrangement joins TRBV4-2 to TRBJ1-2, with D perhaps matching TRBD1 (5 bases). This CDR3 is 14 amino acids long. V was shortened by 4 bases and J by 5 bases, with 14 bases between the two germline ends. Germline V gene lookup returns CDR1 LGHNA and CDR2 YNFKEQ. As DNA, the CDR3 is TGTGCCAGCAGCCCCGGGACCGGGCCATATGGCTACACCTTC. Translation: CASSPGTGPYGYTF.

V usage is TRBV2 and J usage is TRBJ1-2, with TRBD1 matching 8 bases. CDR1 and CDR2 from the germline V gene are SNHLY and FYNNEI. The CDR3 length is 14 residues. The V segment lost 6 bases and the J segment 3 bases; nucleotides outside the gene matches: 6. The CDR3 loop reads CASRRTTGDYGYTF. As DNA, the CDR3 is TGTGCCAGCAGGCGAACGACAGGGGACTATGGCTACACCTTC.